This T cell receptor (beta chain) was documented in a study of blood T cell repertoires in COVID-19. At the level of the study: The study drew acute and convalescent COVID-19 samples from the United States, Italy and Spain.

Germline loops: CDR1 LNHDA, CDR2 SQIVND (reference sequence). Trimming cost V 10 bases and J 9 bases; bases outside gene matches: 15. The CDR3 is 15 residues long. Authors' methods: Counts of nucleated cells, estimated from reference gene primer amplification, were obtained. The data were produced by immunoSEQ multiplex PCR, yet TCRdb's version contains in-frame clones alone and is incomplete. For V, J and clone size, that table is used; D and trimming come from the DNA. Counted here are about 470,000 clones, roughly nine tenths occurring once; the ten biggest clones make up approximately 0.7%. Participants came from some 23 US areas, aged about 18 to 95 years.

The chain is built from TRBV19 and TRBJ1-6; 7 positions agree with TRBD1. This receptor was obtained from a woman in her late teens or twenties who had recovered from COVID-19. Specimen: PBMCs or T cells enriched from blood (not recorded which). CDR3 nucleotide sequence: TGTGCCACCGGGAGAGGGGGCAGGGATAGTTCACCCCTCCACTTT. As protein: CATGRGGRDSSPLHF. Full variable domain (rest looked up from reference TRBV19 and TRBJ1-6): DGGITQSPKYLFRKEGQNVTLSCEQNLNHDAMYWYRQDPGQGLRLIYYSQIVNDFQKGDIAEGYSVSREKKESFPLTVTSAQKNPTAFYLCATGRGGRDSSPLHFGNGTRLTVT.